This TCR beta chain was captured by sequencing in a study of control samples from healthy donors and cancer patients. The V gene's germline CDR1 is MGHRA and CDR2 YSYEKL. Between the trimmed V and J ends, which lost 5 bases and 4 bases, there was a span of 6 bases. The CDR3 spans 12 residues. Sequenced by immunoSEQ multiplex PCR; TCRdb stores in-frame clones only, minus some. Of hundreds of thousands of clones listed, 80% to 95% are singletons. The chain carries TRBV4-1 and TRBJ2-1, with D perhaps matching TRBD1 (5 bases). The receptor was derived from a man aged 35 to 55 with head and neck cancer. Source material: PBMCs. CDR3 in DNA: TGCGCCAGCAGCAGGGGTTACAATGAGCAGTTCTTC. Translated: CASSRGYNEQFF.